One sample yielded the 27 T cell receptor beta chains listed below, sequenced in a study of cytomegalovirus exposure and HLA in healthy donors. The study ran its PCR with 60 Vbeta and 13 Jbeta primers. This table comes from immunoSEQ multiplex PCR, and its TCRdb copy is limited to in-frame clones, with some not included. The sample consists of about 80,000 clones, 62% of them appearing once. Input material: PBMCs. These receptors came from a male donor in good health and CMV-seropositive.

V gene TRBV18 combines with J gene TRBJ2-3, with 10 positions matching TRBD2. CDR1 is KGHSH, CDR2 LQKENI, per germline. J gave up 2 bases and V 3 bases, and 8 bases lay outside the gene matches. This CDR3 region has 17 residues. The CDR3 loop is CASSPNSSGGNTDTQYF. In DNA, the CDR3 is TGTGCCAGCTCACCCAACTCTAGCGGGGGAAACACAGATACGCAGTATTTT. Full variable domain (missing parts from reference TRBV18 and TRBJ2-3): NAGVMQNPRHLVRRRGQEARLRCSPMKGHSHVYWYRQLPEEGLKFMVYLQKENIIDESGMPKERFSAEFPKEGPSILRIQQVVRGDSAAYFCASSPNSSGGNTDTQYFGPGTRLTVL.

The chain joins TRBV9 to TRBJ2-7, with D tentatively TRBD1 (6 bases). CDR3 length equals 15 residues. Per the germline V gene, CDR1 is SGDLS and CDR2 is YYNGEE. Trimming stripped 0 bases from V and 3 bases from J, with 13 bases between. CDR3 nucleotide sequence: TGTGCCAGCAGCGTAGGTGGACAGCTCTTCTACGAGCAGTACTTC. This translates into CASSVGGQLFYEQYF.

This clone was detected ten times or more. J is TRBJ2-3 and V is TRBV7-9; 10 bases match TRBD2. V lost 5 bases, J lost 6 bases, and 17 bases stayed unmatched. This CDR3 contains 18 residues. Looked up from germline, CDR1 is SEHNR and CDR2 is FQNEAQ (reference sequence). The CDR3 loop is CASSALRNSGGLGDTQYF. The CDR3 DNA follows: TGTGCCAGCAGCGCCCTCCGGAATAGCGGGGGGTTAGGGGATACGCAGTATTTT.

V gene TRBV21-1 combines with J gene TRBJ2-5; no check of the table's D call, TRBD2, against the DNA was made. TRBV21-1 is a recognized pseudogene. The CDR3 sequence is 16 residues long. The chain's CDR3 is CASSLPVPRAQETQYF. The CDR3 DNA reads as TGTGCCAGCAGCCTCCCGGTCCCGAGGGCCCAAGAGACCCAGTACTTC.

The DNA for the CDR3 is TGTGCCAGCAGTTACGACAGGGGGAACATTCAGTACTTC. Its translation: CASSYDRGNIQYF. The chain is built from TRBV6-5 and TRBJ2-4; 9 bases align to TRBD1. The CDR3 runs to 13 residues. The trim removed 2 bases at V and 7 bases at J, leaving 0 bases unmatched. Germline V gene lookup returns CDR1 MNHEY and CDR2 SVGAGI.

This clone was seen only a few times. The V call is TRBV27, the J call TRBJ1-5; 7 bases are shared with TRBD1. The CDR3 totals 16 residues. Germline CDR1 reads MNHEY; CDR2 reads SMNVEV (reference sequence). J gave up 3 bases and V 5 bases, and 10 bases lay outside the gene matches. CDR3 residues: CASSPHAGTANQPQHF. The DNA of the CDR3 is TGTGCCAGCAGTCCCCACGCCGGGACAGCCAATCAGCCCCAGCATTTT.

This clone occurred once. V is TRBV29-1 and J is TRBJ2-2; TRBD2 matches at 9 bases. V lost 4 bases, J lost 4 bases, and 4 bases stayed unmatched. The germline V gene encodes CDR1 SQVTM and CDR2 ANQGSEA. The CDR3 totals 14 residues. The CDR3 bases are TGCAGCGTTGCCGGACTAGCGACCACCGGGGAGCTGTTTTTT. Residues: CSVAGLATTGELFF.

The chain recombines TRBV11-3 with TRBJ2-2; 11 bases fit TRBD1. The CDR3 spans 16 residues. CDR1 and CDR2 (germline): SGHNT, YENEEA. With 1 base clipped from V and 6 bases from J, the junction kept 4 bases outside the gene matches. In nucleotides, the CDR3 is TGTGCCAGCAGCTTAGTTGGACAGGGGGCGGCCGGGGAGCTGTTTTTT. Translated, it gives CASSLVGQGAAGELFF.

The chain carries TRBV13 and TRBJ2-1, with 7 bases fitting TRBD2. Germline V gene sequence: CDR1 PRHDT, CDR2 FYEKMQ (reference sequence). The CDR3 runs to 17 residues. V was pared by 0 bases and J by 3 bases, with 8 bases of the junction left unmatched. The CDR3: CASSLGRRERRYNEQFF. For the CDR3, the DNA is TGTGCCAGCAGCTTAGGCCGGCGGGAGAGGCGCTACAATGAGCAGTTCTTC.

In this sample, this clone turned up once. V gene TRBV7-9 combines with J gene TRBJ2-1; 10 bases line up with TRBD2. The CDR3 sequence is 14 residues long. From germline, CDR1 is SEHNR and CDR2 FQNEAQ (reference sequence). J lost 6 bases, V lost 5 bases, and 4 bases had no gene match. As DNA, the CDR3 is TGTGCCAGCAGCGGGCTAGCGGGAGTCAATGAGCAGTTCTTC. This sequence encodes CASSGLAGVNEQFF.

The V call is TRBV4-1, the J call TRBJ2-7; TRBD1 matches 7 bases. From germline, CDR1 is MGHRA and CDR2 YSYEKL. The ends lost 0 bases at V and 2 bases at J; junction bases unmatched: 7. There are 16 residues in the CDR3. This CDR3 reads CASSQELGTVTYEQYF. In DNA form, the CDR3 reads TGCGCCAGCAGCCAAGAACTAGGGACAGTAACCTACGAGCAGTACTTC.

The chain uses TRBV29-1 and TRBJ2-1; TRBD2 aligns across 7 bases. This CDR3 is built from 15 residues. Germline CDR1 is SQVTM and CDR2 is ANQGSEA. V shed 7 bases, J shed 4 bases, and the junction held 13 bases outside the gene matches. Here the CDR3 reads CSAGRGGAVYNEQFF. CDR3 sequence (DNA): TGCAGCGCAGGGAGGGGCGGGGCCGTGTACAATGAGCAGTTCTTC.

The J gene is TRBJ2-7, the V gene TRBV28, with D perhaps matching TRBD2 (6 bases). V was cut by 10 bases and J by 0 bases, with 16 bases left in between. The germline CDR1 and CDR2 sequences are MDHEN and SYDVKM. The CDR3 is 14 residues long. The CDR3 reads CATHSIGSSYEQYF. CDR3 in DNA: TGTGCCACTCACTCAATCGGGAGCTCCTACGAGCAGTACTTC. The entire variable domain, with the rest obtained from reference TRBV28 and TRBJ2-7, is as follows: DVKVTQSSRYLVKRTGEKVFLECVQDMDHENMFWYRQDPGLGLRLIYFSYDVKMKEKGDIPEGYSVSREKKERFSLILESASTNQTSMYLCATHSIGSSYEQYFGPGTRLTVT.

The V call is TRBV6-5, the J call TRBJ1-1; a possible D gene is TRBD1 (5 bases). Trimming cost V 0 bases and J 8 bases, with 19 bases left between them. The length of the CDR3 is 16 residues. Per the germline V gene, CDR1 is MNHEY and CDR2 is SVGAGI. The CDR3 bases are TGTGCCAGCAGTTACTCGATGGGGGGAAGGGAACCCGAAGCTTTCTTT. Protein sequence: CASSYSMGGREPEAFF.

This sequence joins TRBV5-8 and TRBJ2-7; a weak D match, TRBD2 (6 bases). CDR3 length: 18 amino acids. Between the trimmed V and J ends, which lost 1 base and 5 bases, there was a span of 25 bases. The germline CDR1 and CDR2 sequences are SGHTS and YDEGEE. The CDR3 sequence is CASSLFSGKDPLWNEQYF. The CDR3 coding sequence is TGTGCCAGCAGCTTGTTTAGCGGAAAAGACCCCCTCTGGAACGAGCAGTACTTC.

The chain couples TRBV5-4 to TRBJ2-3; D perhaps matches TRBD2 (5 bases). CDR3 length: 17 amino acids. V gave up 0 bases and J gave up 0 bases, with 14 bases separating them. Germline CDR1 is SGHNT and CDR2 is YYREEE (reference sequence). The CDR3 here is CASSLGRAAPSTDTQYF. In DNA, the CDR3 is TGTGCCAGCAGCTTGGGGCGGGCCGCTCCTAGCACAGATACGCAGTATTTT.

The chain joins TRBV14 to TRBJ2-2; 7 bases align to TRBD1. Unmatched junction bases numbered 8, after V lost 4 bases and J lost 0 bases. This CDR3 is 17 amino acids long. Germline loops: CDR1 SGHDN, CDR2 FVKESK. CDR3 bases: TGTGCCAGCAGCCGACAGGGTGCTCGCGCGAACACCGGGGAGCTGTTTTTT. Its translation: CASSRQGARANTGELFF.

This clone came up a few times. The chain employs TRBV6-1 and TRBJ2-7, with TRBD1 matching over 7 bases. V lost 0 bases, J lost 9 bases, and 14 bases stayed unmatched. The CDR3 runs to 16 residues. Per germline, CDR1 MNHNS and CDR2 SASEGT. The CDR3 loop reads CASSEAKGAASKGQYF. For the CDR3, the DNA is TGTGCCAGCAGTGAAGCGAAGGGGGCAGCGTCTAAAGGGCAGTACTTC.

This clone was seen a handful of times. This chain uses TRBV7-2 with TRBJ2-5; 14 bases align to TRBD2. This CDR3 comprises 16 residues. Germline CDR1 is SGHTA and CDR2 is FQGNSA. Trimming removed 5 bases from V and 4 bases from J; junction bases left unmatched: 6. The CDR3 region has the DNA TGTGCCAGCAGCGCGACTAGCGGGGGGGCCGGAGAGACCCAGTACTTC. This sequence encodes CASSATSGGAGETQYF. The full variable domain, in which reference TRBV7-2 and TRBJ2-5 provide the parts outside the CDR3, is GAGVSQSPSNKVTEKGKDVELRCDPISGHTALYWYRQSLGQGLEFLIYFQGNSAPDKSGLPSDRFSAERTGGSVSTLTIQRTQQEDSAVYLCASSATSGGAGETQYFGPGTRLLVL.

The chain employs TRBV7-7 and TRBJ2-5; the D gene is possibly TRBD2 (5 bases). V lost 5 bases to trimming and J lost 4 bases, with 14 bases between them. The CDR3 has 14 residues. CDR1 SSHAT and CDR2 FNYEAQ come from the germline V gene (reference sequence). CDR3 in amino acids: CASSRRALGETQYF. CDR3 DNA: TGTGCCAGCAGCCGGCGGGCCCTGGGAGAGACCCAGTACTTC.

The chain joins TRBV19 to TRBJ2-7; the match to TRBD2 covers 11 bases. The CDR3 contains 15 residues. With 1 base clipped from V and 3 bases from J, the junction kept 2 bases outside the gene matches. From germline, CDR1 is LNHDA and CDR2 SQIVND (reference sequence). The DNA for the CDR3 is TGTGCCAGTAGTATAGGACTAGCGGGACGCTACGAGCAGTACTTC. It yields the protein CASSIGLAGRYEQYF.

The chain uses TRBV10-3 and TRBJ2-1; 8 bases are shared with TRBD2. The V and J ends lost 1 base and 0 bases, in that order; junction bases with no gene match: 2. This CDR3 contains 16 residues. Germline CDR1 is ENHRY and CDR2 is SYGVKD. As DNA, the CDR3 is TGTGCCATCAGTGAGTTAGCGGGGAGCTCCTACAATGAGCAGTTCTTC. It yields the protein CAISELAGSSYNEQFF.

The V gene is TRBV6-1, the J gene TRBJ2-1; 14 bases map to TRBD2. V gave up 2 bases and J gave up 3 bases; unmatched junction bases: 3. The CDR3 has 17 residues. CDR1 and CDR2 from the germline V gene are MNHNS and SASEGT. CDR3 sequence reads: CASSEPTSGRGYNEQFF. In DNA, the CDR3 is TGTGCCAGCAGTGAACCGACTAGCGGGAGGGGCTACAATGAGCAGTTCTTC.

This clone has more than one count but fewer than ten. The chain joins TRBV6-5 to TRBJ2-1; the D gene is possibly TRBD2 (6 bases). The CDR3 totals 15 residues. Germline-derived CDR1 and CDR2 are MNHEY and SVGAGI. Between the trimmed V and J ends, which lost 2 bases and 1 base, there was a span of 9 bases. The CDR3 DNA reads TGTGCCAGCAGTTACGGGACTCCATCCTACAATGAGCAGTTCTTC. This translates into CASSYGTPSYNEQFF.

The chain has TRBV5-4 and TRBJ2-7; D unresolved. Per the germline V gene, CDR1 is SGHNT and CDR2 is YYREEE (reference sequence). V lost 4 bases, J lost 6 bases, and 11 bases lay in between. The CDR3 covers 12 residues. The CDR3 protein is CASSPGEAEQYF. In nucleotides, the CDR3 is TGTGCCAGCAGCCCCGGAGAGGCCGAGCAGTACTTC.

The chain's CDR3 is CASSKSGSSYNEQFF. The CDR3 region has the DNA TGTGCCAGCAGCAAGAGCGGAAGTTCCTACAATGAGCAGTTCTTC. The chain is built from TRBV21-1 and TRBJ2-1; the table's D call TRBD2 went unverified against the DNA. TRBV21-1 is a documented pseudogene. The CDR3 is 15 amino acids.

This clone counts as medium-sized. The chain combines TRBV27 with TRBJ1-4, with a possible D match to TRBD1 (5 bases). The germline V gene encodes CDR1 MNHEY and CDR2 SMNVEV (reference sequence). The CDR3 runs to 14 residues. V shed 3 bases and J shed 5 bases, with 10 bases lying between them. Here the CDR3 reads CASSFQGGNEKLFF. CDR3 coding DNA: TGTGCCAGCAGTTTCCAGGGCGGAAATGAAAAACTGTTTTTT.